This T cell receptor (beta chain) was captured in a study of cytomegalovirus exposure and HLA in healthy donors. A multiplex PCR was run with 60 Vbeta primers and 13 Jbeta primers. The table came from immunoSEQ multiplex PCR; TCRdb's copy has only in-frame clones and leaves some out. The sample has around 160,000 clones, approximately 85% seen once. Of note for this clone: Its target is unknown.

J was trimmed by 5 bases and V by 5 bases; bases with no gene match: 7. The CDR3 loop spans 15 amino acids. The germline CDR1 and CDR2 sequences are SGHTA and FQGNSA. Notes on the study in general: Being indistinguishable, some V segments were excluded, TRBV6-2 and TRBV6-3 among them. Later analysis identified a missense DCLRE1C variant that was linked to TCR beta V- and J-gene trimming. 150 or so TCR beta chains were listed as cytomegalovirus-associated.

The sequenced sample was PBMCs. The V and J genes are TRBV7-2 and TRBJ2-5, with 11 nucleotides matching TRBD1. The sequence was obtained from a man between 18 and 35 years old in good health and CMV-seropositive. Here the CDR3 reads CASSQLDRGLETQYF. DNA of the CDR3: TGTGCCAGCAGCCAATTGGACAGGGGGCTGGAGACCCAGTACTTC.